This is a list of T cell receptor beta chains from one sample in a study of cytomegalovirus exposure and HLA in healthy donors. TCRdb keeps only in-frame clones here, not all; method: immunoSEQ multiplex PCR. The sample has around 91,000 clones; around four fifths are singletons. The sample was PBMCs. The source of these receptors is a male donor in good health and CMV-seropositive. CDR3s include the opening cysteine and the closing phenylalanine or tryptophan. Size is stated for part of the rows, as once, few or many counts, or as a class when the clone is expanded.

CDR3 protein: CASSILRGRQSSKDQPQHF
V gene: TRBV19
CDR3 length: 19
clone size: .
J gene: TRBJ1-5

CDR3 protein: CASSLQLAGVDTQYF
V gene: TRBV7-8
CDR3 length: 15
clone size: .
J gene: TRBJ2-3

CDR3 protein: CASSLDRVYGYTF
V gene: TRBV6-5
CDR3 length: 13
clone size: .
J gene: TRBJ1-2

CDR3 protein: CARNRDSAHPEQYF
V gene: TRBV5-1
CDR3 length: 14
clone size: .
J gene: TRBJ2-7

CDR3 protein: CASSGTKYGYTF
V gene: TRBV27
CDR3 length: 12
clone size: .
J gene: TRBJ1-2

CDR3 protein: CASSVDERTYNEQFF
V gene: TRBV9
CDR3 length: 15
clone size: .
J gene: TRBJ2-1

CDR3 protein: CSSSSQSYEQYF
V gene: TRBV7-9
CDR3 length: 12
clone size: .
J gene: TRBJ2-7

CDR3 protein: CASSLAGFARGDYGYTF
V gene: TRBV5-1
CDR3 length: 17
clone size: .
J gene: TRBJ1-2

CDR3 protein: CASRDTIYGYTF
V gene: TRBV27
CDR3 length: 12
clone size: .
J gene: TRBJ1-2

CDR3 protein: CASSLGSSSQETQYF
V gene: TRBV5-4
CDR3 length: 15
clone size: .
J gene: .

CDR3 protein: CASRIAGGEQFF
V gene: TRBV19
CDR3 length: 12
clone size: few
J gene: TRBJ2-1

CDR3 protein: CASSFSGGLSYEQYF
V gene: TRBV7-9
CDR3 length: 15
clone size: .
J gene: TRBJ2-7

CDR3 protein: CASSLTGYGYTF
V gene: TRBV28
CDR3 length: 12
clone size: .
J gene: TRBJ1-2

CDR3 protein: CSATDRGRGQYF
V gene: TRBV29-1
CDR3 length: 12
clone size: .
J gene: TRBJ2-5

CDR3 protein: CASSEDSKNIQYF
V gene: TRBV2
CDR3 length: 13
clone size: once
J gene: TRBJ2-4

CDR3 protein: CASSLEGTATNEKLFF
V gene: TRBV7-9
CDR3 length: 16
clone size: once
J gene: TRBJ1-4

CDR3 protein: CASSLWIGGQGDYNEQFF
V gene: TRBV28
CDR3 length: 18
clone size: .
J gene: TRBJ2-1

CDR3 protein: CASSEGDYDVRIF
V gene: TRBV18
CDR3 length: 13
clone size: .
J gene: TRBJ2-1

CDR3 protein: CASSLGQRNQPQHF
V gene: TRBV7-2
CDR3 length: 14
clone size: .
J gene: TRBJ1-5

CDR3 protein: CASSLTERVGQGYNEQFF
V gene: TRBV7-2
CDR3 length: 18
clone size: .
J gene: TRBJ2-1

CDR3 protein: CASSASGRGLEQYF
V gene: TRBV28
CDR3 length: 14
clone size: .
J gene: TRBJ2-7

CDR3 protein: CASSPSTGIGDEQYF
V gene: TRBV11-3
CDR3 length: 15
clone size: .
J gene: TRBJ2-7

CDR3 protein: CARPGRDTKFTDTQYF
V gene: TRBV28
CDR3 length: 16
clone size: .
J gene: TRBJ2-3

CDR3 protein: CASTQGSNQPQHF
V gene: TRBV10-2
CDR3 length: 13
clone size: many
J gene: TRBJ1-5

CDR3 protein: CASSPFTGVNQPQHF
V gene: TRBV27
CDR3 length: 15
clone size: .
J gene: TRBJ1-5

CDR3 protein: CATLPGTGGYEQYF
V gene: TRBV27
CDR3 length: 14
clone size: .
J gene: TRBJ2-7

CDR3 protein: CASSISYGQAYEQYF
V gene: TRBV19
CDR3 length: 15
clone size: .
J gene: TRBJ2-7

CDR3 protein: CASKSGRGTTNEKLFF
V gene: TRBV6-6
CDR3 length: 16
clone size: .
J gene: TRBJ1-4

CDR3 protein: CASSPAGLRTGELFF
V gene: TRBV27
CDR3 length: 15
clone size: once
J gene: TRBJ2-2

CDR3 protein: CASSQGLNNEQFF
V gene: TRBV4-1
CDR3 length: 13
clone size: once
J gene: TRBJ2-1

CDR3 protein: CAWRGWGGHNEQFF
V gene: TRBV30
CDR3 length: 14
clone size: .
J gene: TRBJ2-1

CDR3 protein: CASSLAGDVGQGSCF
V gene: TRBV5-4
CDR3 length: 15
clone size: few
J gene: TRBJ2-4